Below are 16 T cell receptor beta chains sequenced from a single sample in a study of CXCR3-negative and CXCR3-positive naive CD8 T cells. All TRB cDNA libraries came from 5' RACE performed with UMI labels. TCRdb re-analyzed the 5' RACE reads; it lists each CDR3 protein once, without DNA. This sample's table reports 46,000 or so distinct CDR3 sequences. The specimen sequenced was naive CXCR3- CD8+ T cells from blood. Specified subset: CD45RO-CCR7+CD27+CD95- naive CD8+ T cells lacking CXCR3 (TNR3-). The source of these receptors is a human donor in good health. Some clones in this sample may be carry-over from other donors' samples.

V gene TRBV7-2 combines with J gene TRBJ2-7; lacking DNA, the TRBD2 call made by TCRdb goes unchecked. The V gene's germline CDR1 is SGHTA and CDR2 FQGNSA. This CDR3 is built from 13 residues. CDR3 sequence reads: CASSLHGPGEQYF.

J is TRBJ2-3 and V is TRBV15; no DNA is available, so the TRBD2 call from TCRdb remains unchecked. CDR3 length: 16 amino acids. The V gene's germline CDR1 is LNHNV and CDR2 YYDKDF (reference sequence). The CDR3 is CATSPEDGKDTDTQYF.

The V and J genes are TRBV15 and TRBJ2-2; TCRdb outputs TRBD1, but without DNA this stays unchecked. The CDR3 is made up of 17 amino acids. Germline assignment: CDR1 LNHNV and CDR2 YYDKDF (reference sequence). This CDR3 is CATSLIPGQALGGELFF.

The rearrangement uses TRBV29-1 and TRBJ2-5; TCRdb calls TRBD1, which cannot be checked without DNA. This CDR3 comprises 11 residues. Germline V lookup: CDR1 SQVTM, CDR2 ANQGSEA. The CDR3 is CSDGTEETQYF.

V and J are TRBV11-3 and TRBJ2-1; lacking DNA, the TRBD2 call made by TCRdb goes unchecked. Germline lookup yields CDR1 SGHNT and CDR2 YENEEA. CDR3 size: 16 residues. The CDR3 loop is CASSLGPADRNNEQFF.

This chain links TRBV12-3 or TRBV12-4 with TRBJ2-7; TCRdb picks TRBD1, but there is no DNA to check that call. CDR3 length: 14 amino acids. Here the CDR3 reads CASSSTGNAYEQYF.

The chain employs TRBV6-2 or TRBV6-3 and TRBJ2-7; TCRdb lists TRBD1, though no DNA is available to test this call. The CDR3 spans 15 residues. Per germline, CDR1 MNHEY and CDR2 SVGEGT. The CDR3 sequence: CASSSGDSQFYEQYF.

This chain uses TRBV12-3 or TRBV12-4 with TRBJ2-3. The CDR3 covers 13 residues. This CDR3 is CASKADRTDTQYF.

The rearrangement joins TRBV5-4 to TRBJ1-2. Germline values: CDR1 SGHNT, CDR2 YYREEE (reference sequence). This CDR3 is built from 15 residues. CDR3 protein: CASSLEHGANYGYTF.

This rearrangement joins TRBV20-1 to TRBJ2-5; no DNA is available, so the TRBD1 call from TCRdb remains unchecked. This CDR3 spans 15 amino acids. From germline, CDR1 is DFQATT and CDR2 SNEGSKA (reference sequence). The CDR3 reads CSARSLTTVQETQYF.

The chain joins TRBV4-2 to TRBJ2-1; TCRdb calls TRBD2, which cannot be checked without DNA. This CDR3 region has 18 residues. The germline V gene encodes CDR1 LGHNA and CDR2 YNFKEQ. The chain's CDR3 is CASSQDRASGGPANEQFF.

The chain employs TRBV28 and TRBJ2-7; TCRdb picks TRBD1, but there is no DNA to check that call. The length of the CDR3 is 14 residues. The germline gives CDR1 MDHEN, CDR2 SYDVKM. This CDR3 is CASSLSPDRAGQYF.

V and J are TRBV28 and TRBJ2-7; without DNA, the TCRdb call of TRBD1 cannot be checked. The CDR3 runs 15 residues. CDR1 and CDR2 (germline): MDHEN, SYDVKM. This chain's CDR3 is CASSSPPGRVNEQYF.

The rearrangement links TRBV28 to TRBJ2-1. Per germline, CDR1 MDHEN and CDR2 SYDVKM. The CDR3 is 16 residues long. The CDR3 is CASSFSALSSYNEQFF.

The gene calls are TRBV7-2 and TRBJ2-2. Germline CDR1 and CDR2: SGHTA and FQGNSA. The CDR3 extends over 15 amino acids. Here the CDR3 reads CASSLVVRSTGELFF.

The gene calls are TRBV29-1 and TRBJ2-1; there is no DNA to check the TCRdb D call of TRBD1. The V gene's germline CDR1 is SQVTM and CDR2 ANQGSEA. The CDR3 has 12 amino acids. The CDR3 spells CSVEVRGNEQFF.